A selection of T cell receptor beta chains follows, all from one sample in a study of cytomegalovirus exposure and HLA in healthy donors. TCRdb's copy holds only in-frame clones and misses some; the assay was immunoSEQ multiplex PCR. In the table there are 250,000 to 350,000 clones, 80% of which are singletons. The sample consisted of PBMCs. These receptors were taken from a girl aged 2 to 10 in good health and CMV-seronegative. Each CDR3 is given with its conserved first and last residue. Fields, in order: V gene, clone size, J gene, D gene, CDR3 DNA, CDR3 protein. D genes are given only for firm matches. The listing skips clone size in some rows; elsewhere it reads once, few, many or a size class.

TRBV28,.,TRBJ2-1,TRBD2,TGTGCCAGCAGTCTCGGACTAGCAAACGAGGGGTACAATGAGCAGTTCTTC,CASSLGLANEGYNEQFF
TRBV7-9,.,TRBJ2-7,TRBD2,TGTGCCAGCGCTCCTTTCGGGGCGGGAGGCTACGAGCAGTACTTC,CASAPFGAGGYEQYF
TRBV7-9,.,TRBJ2-3,.,TGTGCCAGCAGCTTAAGCAGCAGGGAGGAGGGCACAGATACGCAGTATTTT,CASSLSSREEGTDTQYF
TRBV6-5,.,TRBJ1-2,TRBD1,TGTGCCAGCAGCCGATACGGGGACAGGGTTGGCGGCTACACCTTC,CASSRYGDRVGGYTF
TRBV18,.,TRBJ2-2,TRBD1,TGTGCCAGTTCACCGCAAGACAGGGCCGGGGAGCTGTTTTTT,CASSPQDRAGELFF
TRBV19,.,TRBJ2-3,TRBD2,TGTGCCAGTAGTAAGAGGCGGGGGGCTGAAGATACGCAGTATTTT,CASSKRRGAEDTQYF
TRBV5-1,.,TRBJ1-6,.,TGCGCCAGCAGCTTTACACACACAGATAATTCACCCCTCCACTTT,CASSFTHTDNSPLHF
TRBV6-5,.,TRBJ1-6,TRBD1,TGTGCCAGCAGTTACGAAGGACAGGAGTCACCCCTCCACTTT,CASSYEGQESPLHF
TRBV6-1,few,TRBJ2-3,TRBD1,TGTGCCAGCAGTGAGACAGGGTACACAGATACGCAGTATTTT,CASSETGYTDTQYF
TRBV28,once,TRBJ1-5,TRBD1,TGTGCCAGCAGAGGAGAGCAGGGGGCTGGACAGCCCCAGCATTTT,CASRGEQGAGQPQHF
TRBV29-1,.,TRBJ2-7,.,TGCAGCGTTGAAGATGCGGTAGCGTCCTACGAGCAGTACTTC,CSVEDAVASYEQYF
TRBV6-1,.,TRBJ2-7,.,TGTGCCAGCAGAGTGGGGGCAGACTTCTCCTACGAGCAGTACTTC,CASRVGADFSYEQYF
TRBV28,.,TRBJ2-1,TRBD2,TGTGCCAGCCGCTTGGGACTAGCGGGGGCCAATGAGCAGTTCTTC,CASRLGLAGANEQFF
TRBV7-6,.,TRBJ2-1,.,TGTGCCAGCAGCCCCCACCCCGCGGATGAGCAGTTCTTC,CASSPHPADEQFF
TRBV27,.,TRBJ2-1,.,TGTGCCAGCAAGGAACGGGTCAACTCCTACAATGAGCAGTTCTTC,CASKERVNSYNEQFF
TRBV28,.,TRBJ1-5,TRBD1,TGTGCCAGCAGTTCCGGGACAGGGGCTCAGCCCCAGCATTTT,CASSSGTGAQPQHF
TRBV9,.,TRBJ2-1,.,TGTGCCAGCAGCCCTTTCGCGGGCAGCTCCTACAATGAGCAGTTCTTC,CASSPFAGSSYNEQFF
TRBV5-4,.,TRBJ1-1,.,TGTGCCAGCAGCGCCCGGGAGGGTCGGCGGGGTGCACTGAAGGGAGCTTTCTTT,CASSAREGRRGALKGAFF
TRBV27,.,TRBJ2-1,.,TGTACCAGCAGTAACTCAGACAGTACGGGCGCGAATGAGCAGTTCTTC,CTSSNSDSTGANEQFF
TRBV28,few,TRBJ1-2,.,TGTGCCAGCAGGAACGGTGGCTACACCTTC,CASRNGGYTF
TRBV11-2,few,TRBJ2-3,TRBD2,TGTGCCAGCAGGCCGCCGGGACTAGCCTCAGATACGCAGTATTTT,CASRPPGLASDTQYF
TRBV5-1,.,TRBJ2-1,TRBD2,TGCGCCAGCAGCCTTGGGACTAGCGGGAGTGAACAGTTCTTC,CASSLGTSGSEQFF
TRBV5-4,.,TRBJ1-1,TRBD1,TGTGCCAGCAGCTTGGCCGGGACAGGGGGGACGGAAGCTTTCTTT,CASSLAGTGGTEAFF
TRBV10-2,few,TRBJ2-7,TRBD2,TGCGCCAGTAGGACTAGCGGGGGACTCGAGCAGTACTTC,CASRTSGGLEQYF